These 21 T cell receptor beta chains came from one sample sequenced in a study of cytomegalovirus exposure and HLA in healthy donors. PCR employed 60 Vbeta and 13 Jbeta primers. Here immunoSEQ multiplex PCR was the method, and the copy in TCRdb shows in-frame clones only, minus some. The sample shows some 170,000 clones, over 60% of them seen only once. Sequenced material: PBMCs. These receptors came from a woman in her 30s in good health and CMV-seronegative.

The chain carries TRBV2 and TRBJ1-6; unclear D gene. V lost 4 bases to trimming and J lost 6 bases, with 4 bases between them. Per germline, CDR1 SNHLY and CDR2 FYNNEI. This CDR3 region has 12 residues. CDR3 coding DNA: TGTGCCAGCAGTGCCGTTAATTCACCCCTCCACTTT. Protein product: CASSAVNSPLHF.

This clone was found a few times. The chain combines TRBV28 with TRBJ1-6; perhaps TRBD1 as D (5 bases). This CDR3 region has 15 residues. CDR1 is MDHEN, CDR2 SYDVKM, per germline. With 5 bases removed from V and 3 bases from J, the gap between germline ends came to 11 bases. CDR3 bases: TGTGCCAGCAGTAGGGCGGGACGCTATAATTCACCCCTCCACTTT. It translates to CASSRAGRYNSPLHF.

The chain recombines TRBV10-3 with TRBJ1-6, with unresolved D. V lost 2 bases, J lost 5 bases, and 4 bases lay in between. Germline values: CDR1 ENHRY, CDR2 SYGVKD. The CDR3 is made up of 13 amino acids. The CDR3, as DNA: TGTGCCATCAGTGAGCAGAATAATTCACCCCTCCACTTT. Its translation is CAISEQNNSPLHF.

This clone was counted a single time. This chain links TRBV2 with TRBJ1-3, with 7 bases identical to TRBD1. CDR1 is SNHLY and CDR2 is FYNNEI in the germline V gene. V dropped 6 bases and J dropped 5; count of bases not matched to a gene: 4. CDR3 length: 13 residues. CDR3 region: CASRIGGRNTIYF. CDR3 nucleotides: TGTGCCAGCAGGATAGGGGGCCGAAACACCATATATTTT.

The chain has TRBV13 and TRBJ2-5, with 12 positions matching TRBD1. Trimming cost V 5 bases and J 5 bases; bases outside gene matches: 6. This CDR3 contains 15 residues. The germline V gene encodes CDR1 PRHDT and CDR2 FYEKMQ (reference sequence). The CDR3 loop is CASSDGTGGAETQYF. As DNA, the CDR3 is TGTGCCAGCAGCGACGGGACAGGGGGCGCCGAGACCCAGTACTTC.

This chain uses TRBV7-2 with TRBJ2-3; a weak D match, TRBD1 (6 bases). CDR3 length: 14 amino acids. V lost 5 bases to trimming and J lost 0 bases, with 9 bases between them. CDR1 SGHTA and CDR2 FQGNSA come from the germline V gene. This CDR3 is CASSRQVSTDTQYF. The CDR3 bases are TGTGCCAGCAGCAGACAGGTTAGCACAGATACGCAGTATTTT.

The gene calls are TRBV29-1 and TRBJ2-7; no definite D call. The V end lost 3 bases, the J end lost 4 bases, and 7 bases lay between the germline ends. Germline V gives CDR1 SQVTM, CDR2 ANQGSEA. This CDR3 contains 11 residues. CDR3 coding DNA: TGCAGCGTTGACGACACTTACGAGCAGTACTTC. The encoded protein is CSVDDTYEQYF.

About this clone itself: Germline is not matched at one junction end, which may reflect a read error. The chain joins TRBV7-9 to TRBJ1-2; maybe TRBD1 (6 bases). This CDR3 spans 15 amino acids. Per germline, CDR1 SEHNR and CDR2 FQNEAQ (reference sequence). CDR3 sequence (DNA): TGTGCCAGCAGCTTAGTCGGTGGGGGCGGCTATGGCTACCCCTTC. It translates to CASSLVGGGGYGYPF. The whole variable domain, filled in from reference TRBV7-9 and TRBJ1-2, reads DTGVSQNPRHKITKRGQNVTFRCDPISEHNRLYWYRQTLGQGPEFLTYFQNEAQLEKSRLLSDRFSAERPKGSFSTLEIQRTEQGDSAMYLCASSLVGGGGYGYPFGSGTRLTVV.

This clone was detected only a few times. The rearrangement uses TRBV28 and TRBJ2-2; D is unclear. Trimming removed 6 bases from V and 5 bases from J, with 16 bases in between. Germline-derived CDR1 and CDR2 are MDHEN and SYDVKM. The CDR3 is 15 residues long. The chain's CDR3 is CASRFLPGYTGELFF. CDR3 bases: TGTGCCAGCAGATTTCTGCCCGGGTATACCGGGGAGCTGTTTTTT.

V is TRBV9 and J is TRBJ2-7, with 14 bases matching TRBD2. Germline CDR1 reads SGDLS; CDR2 reads YYNGEE. This CDR3 contains 17 residues. The V segment lost 3 bases and the J segment 6 bases; nucleotides outside the gene matches: 11. The CDR3 region is CASSAGLAGEEGSEQYF. As DNA, the CDR3 is TGTGCCAGCAGCGCGGGACTAGCGGGAGAAGAGGGCTCCGAGCAGTACTTC.

The sample holds one count of this clone. This chain connects TRBV7-2 to TRBJ1-3; D is unclear. The CDR3 is 15 amino acids. The V gene's germline CDR1 is SGHTA and CDR2 FQGNSA. The ends were cut back, 2 bases at V and 2 bases at J, with 10 bases in the middle. In DNA form, the CDR3 reads TGTGCCAGCAGCTTACAGGCTTCGGCTGGAAACACCATATATTTT. Encoded protein: CASSLQASAGNTIYF. Complete variable domain (other parts from reference TRBV7-2 and TRBJ1-3): GAGVSQSPSNKVTEKGKDVELRCDPISGHTALYWYRQSLGQGLEFLIYFQGNSAPDKSGLPSDRFSAERTGGSVSTLTIQRTQQEDSAVYLCASSLQASAGNTIYFGEGSWLTVV.

The V call is TRBV28, the J call TRBJ1-3; 7 positions match TRBD1. V gave up 5 bases and J gave up 2 bases; unmatched junction bases: 9. This CDR3 has 16 amino acids. Germline lookup yields CDR1 MDHEN and CDR2 SYDVKM. CDR3: CASSVDRAYPGNTIYF. The CDR3 DNA follows: TGTGCCAGCAGTGTCGACAGGGCCTACCCTGGAAACACCATATATTTT.

This clone was picked up one time. The chain employs TRBV9 and TRBJ2-1; D possibly corresponds to TRBD1 (6 bases). V was cut by 4 bases and J by 0 bases, with 14 bases left in between. Germline lookup yields CDR1 SGDLS and CDR2 YYNGEE. The CDR3 is 16 amino acids. The CDR3 bases are TGTGCCAGCAGCCCAAGGACAGCGGCCTCCTACAATGAGCAGTTCTTC. Translating it yields CASSPRTAASYNEQFF.

This rearrangement joins TRBV5-1 to TRBJ2-2; TRBD2 aligns across 9 bases. Trimming at V came to 4 bases and at J to 1 base, leaving 5 bases not matched to a gene. CDR1 and CDR2 from the germline V gene are SGHRS and YFSETQ. CDR3 size: 16 residues. CDR3 protein: CASSNPTSGNTGELFF. The CDR3 bases are TGCGCCAGCAGCAACCCGACTAGCGGGAACACCGGGGAGCTGTTTTTT.

The rearrangement joins TRBV5-4 to TRBJ1-6; TRBD1 aligns across 9 bases. This CDR3 is built from 15 residues. V lost 3 bases to trimming and J lost 5 bases; unmatched junction nucleotides: 3. In germline, CDR1 is SGHNT, CDR2 YYREEE (reference sequence). The CDR3 coding sequence is TGTGCCAGCAGCTCCCGGACAGGGGATAATTCACCCCTCCACTTT. Protein sequence: CASSSRTGDNSPLHF. The full variable domain, rest sourced from reference TRBV5-4 and TRBJ1-6, is ETGVTQSPTHLIKTRGQQVTLRCSSQSGHNTVSWYQQALGQGPQFIFQYYREEENGRGNFPPRFSGLQFPNYSSELNVNALELDDSALYLCASSSRTGDNSPLHFGNGTRLTVT.

As regards this clone: One junction end does not reproduce the germline sequence, and a read error may be involved. The chain recombines TRBV7-9 with TRBJ2-5; 11 bases line up with TRBD2. Germline V gives CDR1 SEHNR, CDR2 FQNEAQ (reference sequence). This CDR3 region has 16 residues. The CDR3 sequence: CATSRGSGGAFETQYF. The CDR3 DNA sequence: TGTGCCACCAGCAGGGGTAGCGGGGGGGCGTTTGAGACCCAGTACTTC.

The chain links TRBV28 to TRBJ2-5, with TRBD1 matching 9 bases. Germline loops: CDR1 MDHEN, CDR2 SYDVKM. The V gene end was trimmed by 3 bases and the J gene end by 5 bases; junction bases not matched to a gene: 7. The CDR3 totals 15 residues. CDR3 protein: CASSFRETGGETQYF. The CDR3 coding sequence is TGTGCCAGCAGTTTTAGGGAGACAGGGGGGGAGACCCAGTACTTC.

J is TRBJ2-5 and V is TRBV7-2; TRBD2 agrees at 10 bases. V lost 3 bases to trimming and J lost 6 bases; unmatched junction nucleotides: 10. The CDR3 totals 16 residues. Germline-derived CDR1 and CDR2 are SGHTA and FQGNSA. The CDR3 nucleotides are TGTGCCAGCAGCTTGACTCCGGGACTAGCGATAAAGACCCAGTACTTC. This sequence encodes CASSLTPGLAIKTQYF.

The V and J genes are TRBV5-1 and TRBJ2-5, with 7 bases lining up with TRBD1. The last part of the DNA fits TRBJ2-7 better; the J call may be wrong. The germline V gene has CDR1 SGHRS and CDR2 YFSETQ. CDR3 size: 17 residues. Here the CDR3 DNA reads TGCGCCAGCAGCTTGGCCCCTACCGGGACAGTATTCTACGAGCAGTACTTC. Its translation: CASSLAPTGTVFYEQYF.

The chain combines TRBV2 with TRBJ1-1; 9 bases fit TRBD1. J lost 5 bases, V lost 6 bases, and 7 bases had no gene match. The CDR3 contains 14 residues. Germline CDR1 is SNHLY and CDR2 is FYNNEI. For the CDR3, the DNA is TGTGCCAGCAGGTATACAGGGGGCGCGACTGAAGCTTTCTTT. It translates to CASRYTGGATEAFF.

This sequence joins TRBV29-1 and TRBJ2-3; tentatively, D is TRBD2 (6 bases). CDR1 is SQVTM and CDR2 is ANQGSEA in the germline V gene. V gave up 5 bases and J gave up 0 bases, with 15 bases separating them. CDR3 size: 15 residues. DNA for the CDR3: TGCAGCGTTACCCGGCGGGGCGGTAGCACAGATACGCAGTATTTT. Protein product: CSVTRRGGSTDTQYF.